The present TCR beta chain was sequenced within a study of blood T cell repertoires in COVID-19. Study at large: Italy, Spain and the United States were the sources of the convalescent and acute COVID-19 samples. From T cells, B-cell-depleted T cells, or PBMCs came the material, which was cDNA or gDNA.

Only in-frame clones appear in the TCRdb table, and some are missing; sequencing was by immunoSEQ multiplex PCR. The table records 150,000 to 200,000 clones, around 85% of them present only once. This clone occurred once. This CDR3 has 13 amino acids. From germline, CDR1 is LGHNT and CDR2 FRNRAP. The V end lost 8 bases, the J end lost 7 bases, and 15 bases lay between the germline ends. The sequence came from a man in his fifties who had recovered from COVID-19. V gene TRBV12-5 combines with J gene TRBJ2-1; maybe TRBD2 (6 bases). The sequencing input was peripheral blood. CDR3 DNA: TGTGCTAGTTCCGGGAGAGGGGATAATGAGCAGTTCTTC. Its translation is CASSGRGDNEQFF.